These 5 T cell receptor beta chains came from one sample sequenced in a study of CD8+CD57+ T cells in acquired aplastic anemia. Profiling that covered TCR beta VDJ and CDR3 relied on genomic DNA as its template. One entry per CDR3 protein, called by TCRdb with MiXCR from the reads. The sample contains a few hundred thousand distinct CDR3 sequences, just under 70% of which appear only once. The sequenced sample consisted of sorted CD4+, CD8+, or CD8+CD57+ T cells (not recorded which) from PBMCs. The receptor source for this set is a human donor in good health, serving as a control.

Note on this clonotype: The junction departs from germline at one end; a sequencing error may be responsible. The V call is TRBV24-1, the J call TRBJ1-5; no clear D gene. The CDR3 length is 14 residues. Per germline, CDR1 KGHDR and CDR2 SFDVKD. CDR3 bases: TGTGCCAGCAGTTTCACAAAAAGCAATCAGCCCCAGCATTTT. Encoded protein: CASSFTKSNQPQHF.

This clonotype was seen once. The chain is built from TRBV2 and TRBJ2-5, with a possible D match to TRBD1 (6 bases). This CDR3 is 16 amino acids long. V lost 6 bases to trimming and J lost 7 bases, with 24 bases between them. CDR1 and CDR2 (germline): SNHLY, FYNNEI. This CDR3 is CASSLGRVGAPGTQYF. The CDR3 bases are TGTGCCAGCAGCCTCGGACGCGTGGGGGCCCCCGGGACCCAGTACTTC.

This clonotype occurred many times. This sequence joins TRBV19 and TRBJ1-1; D unresolved. The CDR3 is made up of 16 amino acids. Germline CDR1 and CDR2: LNHDA and SQIVND (reference sequence). V shed 6 bases and J shed 0 bases, with 17 bases lying between them. CDR3 residues: CASRWDFAVMNTEAFF. Written as DNA, the CDR3 is TGTGCCAGTAGATGGGATTTCGCGGTCATGAACACTGAAGCTTTCTTT.

The chain couples TRBV24-1 to TRBJ1-5; D is uncertain. CDR3 length: 13 residues. Germline V gene data show CDR1 as KGHDR and CDR2 as SFDVKD. V was shortened by 11 bases and J by 4 bases, with 14 bases between the two germline ends. CDR3 sequence: CASSQEDNQPQHF. DNA of the CDR3: TGTGCCAGCAGCCAGGAAGATAATCAGCCCCAGCATTTT.

The V gene is TRBV20-1, the J gene TRBJ1-2; D possibly corresponds to TRBD1 (6 bases). Per the germline V gene, CDR1 is DFQATT and CDR2 is SNEGSKA (reference sequence). The CDR3 length is 14 residues. Trimming shortened V by 6 bases and J by 6 bases, and 20 bases separated the two germline ends. As DNA, the CDR3 is TGCAGTGCCGAAGGTGGGCGGGGACAAAATGGCTACACCTTC. Translation: CSAEGGRGQNGYTF.